This note documents a single TCR beta chain sequence. Antigen specificity is unknown. The same CDR3 is also encoded by other DNA sequences in this sample. The CDR3 has 11 residues. Trimming took off 0 bases at V and 6 bases at J, with 4 bases between the two ends. Germline V gives CDR1 SGHDT, CDR2 YYEEEE. The source of the sample is a study of T cell responses to AZD1222 COVID-19 vaccine. Findings and caveats of the study: A mostly white British donor set with more females was recruited, and clonal diversity was possibly underestimated.

Clones were sequenced by immunoSEQ multiplex PCR, and TCRdb holds only the in-frame ones, with some missing. The repertoire holds about 100,000 clones, with nearly 95% as singletons. The starting material was peripheral blood, obtained on day 0 of AZD1222 vaccination. The origin of this receptor is an adult in good health. V and J are TRBV5-6 and TRBJ2-7; D unclear. The chain's CDR3 is CASSLGIEQYF. The DNA of the CDR3 is TGTGCCAGCAGCTTGGGAATCGAGCAGTACTTC. Full variable domain (rest looked up from reference TRBV5-6 and TRBJ2-7): DAGVTQSPTHLIKTRGQQVTLRCSPKSGHDTVSWYQQALGQGPQFIFQYYEEEERQRGNFPDRFSGHQFPNYSSELNVNALLLGDSALYLCASSLGIEQYFGPGTRLTVT.